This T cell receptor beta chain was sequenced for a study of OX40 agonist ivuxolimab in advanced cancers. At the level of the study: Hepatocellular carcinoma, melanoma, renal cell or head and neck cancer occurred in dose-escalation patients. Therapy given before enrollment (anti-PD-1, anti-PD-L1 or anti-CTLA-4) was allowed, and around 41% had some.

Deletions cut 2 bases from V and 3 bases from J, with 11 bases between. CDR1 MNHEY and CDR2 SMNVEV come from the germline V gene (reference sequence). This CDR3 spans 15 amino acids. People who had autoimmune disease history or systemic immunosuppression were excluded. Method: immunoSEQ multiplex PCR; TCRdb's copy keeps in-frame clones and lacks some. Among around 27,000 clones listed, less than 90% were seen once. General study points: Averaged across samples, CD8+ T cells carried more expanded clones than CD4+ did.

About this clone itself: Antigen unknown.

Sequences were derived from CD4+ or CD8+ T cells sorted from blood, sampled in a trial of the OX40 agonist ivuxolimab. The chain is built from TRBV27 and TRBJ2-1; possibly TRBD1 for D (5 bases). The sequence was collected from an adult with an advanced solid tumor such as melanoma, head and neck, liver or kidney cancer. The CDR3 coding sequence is TGTGCCAGCAGTTTAGATGCAGGGTTCTACAATGAGCAGTTCTTC. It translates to CASSLDAGFYNEQFF.